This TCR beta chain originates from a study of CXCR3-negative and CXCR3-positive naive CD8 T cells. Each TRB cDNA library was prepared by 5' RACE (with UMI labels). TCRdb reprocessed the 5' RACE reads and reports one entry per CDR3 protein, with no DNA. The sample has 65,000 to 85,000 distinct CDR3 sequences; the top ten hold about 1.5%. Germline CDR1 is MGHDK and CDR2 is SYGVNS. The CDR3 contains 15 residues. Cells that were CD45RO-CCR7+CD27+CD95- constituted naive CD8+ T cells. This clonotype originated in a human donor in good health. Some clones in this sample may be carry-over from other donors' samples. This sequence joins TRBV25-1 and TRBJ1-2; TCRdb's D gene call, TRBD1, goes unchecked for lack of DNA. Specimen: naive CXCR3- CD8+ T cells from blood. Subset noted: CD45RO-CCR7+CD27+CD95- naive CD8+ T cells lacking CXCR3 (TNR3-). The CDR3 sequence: CASSELYSPFYGYTF.